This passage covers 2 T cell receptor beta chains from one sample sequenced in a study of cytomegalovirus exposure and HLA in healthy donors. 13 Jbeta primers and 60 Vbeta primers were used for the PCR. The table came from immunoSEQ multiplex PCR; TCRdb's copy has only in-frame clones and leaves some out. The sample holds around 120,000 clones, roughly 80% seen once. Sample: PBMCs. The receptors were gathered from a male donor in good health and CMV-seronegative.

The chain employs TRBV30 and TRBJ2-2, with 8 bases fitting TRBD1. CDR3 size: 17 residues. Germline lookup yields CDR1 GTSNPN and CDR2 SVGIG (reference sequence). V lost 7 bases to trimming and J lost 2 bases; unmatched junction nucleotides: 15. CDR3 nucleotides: TGTGCCTCGAACACAGGGGGAACAGGGCGTAACACCGGGGAGCTGTTTTTT. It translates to CASNTGGTGRNTGELFF.

CDR3 sequence (DNA): TGTGCCAGCAGCTTAGCCAGGGCCTGGGGCGGGGAGCTGTTTTTT. This gives the protein CASSLARAWGGELFF. The rearrangement joins TRBV7-2 to TRBJ2-2, with D tentatively TRBD1 (5 bases). CDR1 and CDR2 from the germline V gene are SGHTA and FQGNSA. The ends were cut back, 0 bases at V and 7 bases at J, with 12 bases in the middle. The CDR3 consists of 15 residues.